A selection of T cell receptor beta chains follows, all from one sample in a study of technical replicates of blood from a few donors. Clones were read by immunoSEQ multiplex PCR, and TCRdb kept only the in-frame ones, dropping some. The sample yields tens of thousands of clones, about 95% seen once. The sample consisted of T cells isolated from PBMCs. These receptors came from a human donor in good health. Both conserved end residues are part of each CDR3. The D gene is left open where the match is weak. Clone size is given for some rows only: seen once, a few or many times, or a class if the clone is expanded.

j_call,v_call,d_call,clone_size,cdr3_nt,cdr3_aa
TRBJ1-1,TRBV30,.,.,TGTGCCTGGAGTGAAGGAGTATGGAGAGCTTTCTTT,CAWSEGVWRAFF
TRBJ2-5,TRBV5-1,TRBD2,.,TGCGCCAGCAGCTCCGTAGCGGGAAGAACAGAGACCCAGTACTTC,CASSSVAGRTETQYF
TRBJ2-1,TRBV11-2,TRBD2,few,TGTGCCAGCAGCTTAGTTGGGACTAGCGGGACAACCAAGCAGTTCTTC,CASSLVGTSGTTKQFF
TRBJ2-3,TRBV6-5,.,.,TGTGCCAGCGCCGGGGGACATACGCAGTATTTT,CASAGGHTQYF
TRBJ1-2,TRBV6-1,.,.,TGTGCCAGCTGGGAGGGCAGGGGCCATGGCTACACCTTC,CASWEGRGHGYTF
TRBJ1-1,TRBV27,.,few,TGTGCCAGCAGTTTAGGGAGGGACACTGAAGCTTTCTTT,CASSLGRDTEAFF
TRBJ1-2,TRBV10-3,.,.,TGTGCCATCAGTGATCCCCCCGGCGGGGTGGATGGCTACACCTTC,CAISDPPGGVDGYTF
TRBJ1-4,TRBV27,.,.,TGTGCCAGCCTGGACAGTTATAATGAAAAACTGTTTTTT,CASLDSYNEKLFF
TRBJ1-1,TRBV7-3,.,.,TGTGCCAGCAGCTCACCTGGCCCCATGAACACTGAAGCTTTCTTT,CASSSPGPMNTEAFF
TRBJ2-5,TRBV4-1,TRBD1,.,TGCGCCAGCAGCCAAGATCGGGGGACAGGGGAGACCCAGTACTTC,CASSQDRGTGETQYF
TRBJ2-3,TRBV27,.,.,TGTGCCAGCAGTGGGGCAGGGTCCAAAATATACACAGATACGCAGTATTTT,CASSGAGSKIYTDTQYF
TRBJ2-7,TRBV7-2,.,.,TGTGCCAGCAGCTTACAGTCTGGGCAGGACGAGCAGTACTTC,CASSLQSGQDEQYF
TRBJ1-1,TRBV7-3,TRBD1,.,TGTGCCAGCAGCTTAGCACAGGGGGGTACCACTGAAGCTTTCTTT,CASSLAQGGTTEAFF
TRBJ2-1,TRBV5-5,.,.,TGTGCCAGCAGCTTGTCCAGGGGCCAACACAATGAGCAGTTCTTC,CASSLSRGQHNEQFF
TRBJ2-5,TRBV10-3,.,.,TGTGCCATCAGCGGGGGACTAGAGACCCAGTACTTC,CAISGGLETQYF
TRBJ2-2,TRBV29-1,TRBD1,.,TGCAGCGTTGGGGGAGGGGACAGGGGCACCGGGGAGCTGTTTTTT,CSVGGGDRGTGELFF
TRBJ2-3,TRBV6-5,.,.,TGTGCCAGCAGACGGGGAGATACGCAGTATTTT,CASRRGDTQYF
TRBJ1-5,TRBV19,TRBD1,.,TGTGCCAGTAGTCTTTGGGACAGTCTCTATCAGCCCCAGCATTTT,CASSLWDSLYQPQHF
TRBJ1-1,TRBV7-6,.,.,TGTGCCAGCAGCTTATCGGTTCAGTCGCCCCAGGGTTGGGTGCACACTGAAGCTTTCTTT,CASSLSVQSPQGWVHTEAFF
TRBJ2-7,TRBV30,TRBD1,.,TGTGCCTGGAGTAAAACGGAGACAGGGCATCGCGAGCAGTACTTC,CAWSKTETGHREQYF
TRBJ2-5,TRBV27,.,.,TGTGCCAGCAGTTTACAATATCTAGCCCAAGAGACCCAGTACTTC,CASSLQYLAQETQYF
TRBJ1-2,TRBV28,TRBD1,.,TGTGCCAGCAGTTCCACAGGGGGAATACCTATTGACTATGGCTACACCTTC,CASSSTGGIPIDYGYTF
TRBJ2-1,TRBV7-2,TRBD2,.,TGTGCCAGCAGCTTGTCGGGAGGTTACAATGAGCAGTTCTTC,CASSLSGGYNEQFF
TRBJ2-7,TRBV2,.,.,TGTGCCAGCACCGCCTTGGTAGGGAGCTACGAGCAGTACTTC,CASTALVGSYEQYF
TRBJ2-7,TRBV5-1,.,.,TGCGCCAGCAGCCCCCCGGACAACTACGAGCAGTACTTC,CASSPPDNYEQYF
TRBJ2-1,TRBV7-9,TRBD2,.,TGTGCCAGCAGCCCTGACAGCGGGAGGGCCCCCTCCTACAATGAGCAGTTCTTC,CASSPDSGRAPSYNEQFF
TRBJ2-2,TRBV27,.,once,TGTGCCAGCAGTCCCTTCACTCAGGGTTACATCGGGGAGCTGTTTTTT,CASSPFTQGYIGELFF
TRBJ2-1,TRBV7-3,TRBD2,.,TGTGCCAGCAGCGTACTAGCGGATCCCAACCATGGGGAGCAGTTCTTC,CASSVLADPNHGEQFF
TRBJ2-7,TRBV11-2,.,.,TGTGCCAGCAGTTCAAGAGGGTTCTCAAGGGAGCAGTACTTC,CASSSRGFSREQYF
TRBJ1-2,TRBV29-1,.,.,TGCAGCGTTGAAGATGTAAGGGGCGAGCGGGAGGATGGCTACACCTTC,CSVEDVRGEREDGYTF
TRBJ2-7,TRBV5-1,TRBD1,once,TGCGCCAGCAGCTTGGGACAGGGATACTACTACGAGCAGTACTTC,CASSLGQGYYYEQYF
TRBJ2-4,TRBV19,TRBD2,.,TGTGCCAGTAGTATTAGCGGGAGAGTTCTCGGCAAAAACATTCAGTACTTC,CASSISGRVLGKNIQYF
TRBJ1-1,TRBV19,.,.,TGTGCCAGTAGTATCTTTCGGGGGGTGGAGACTGAAGCTTTCTTT,CASSIFRGVETEAFF
TRBJ1-1,TRBV30,TRBD1,.,TGTGCCTGGAGTCGACTGGACAGGCCCACTGAAGCTTTCTTT,CAWSRLDRPTEAFF
TRBJ1-5,TRBV5-8,TRBD1,.,TGTGCCAGCAGCCTGGACAGGGGGCAGAATCAGCCCCAGCATTTT,CASSLDRGQNQPQHF
TRBJ2-7,TRBV9,.,.,TGTGCCAGCAGCTTTGTAGAGTATGGTGACGAGCAGTACTTC,CASSFVEYGDEQYF
TRBJ1-1,TRBV7-9,.,.,TGTGCCAGCAGCATTCAACAGAACACTGAAGCTTTCTTT,CASSIQQNTEAFF
TRBJ2-7,TRBV27,.,.,TGTGCCAGCAGTTTTGAACAGGGTTACGAGCAGTACTTC,CASSFEQGYEQYF
TRBJ2-7,TRBV19,TRBD2,.,TGTGCCAGTAGTATTACTAGCGTGTACGAGCAGTACTTC,CASSITSVYEQYF
TRBJ1-2,TRBV5-1,.,.,TGCGCCAGCAGCCCGGCCGGGGTATGGGAGAAATATGGCTACACCTTC,CASSPAGVWEKYGYTF
TRBJ1-1,TRBV25-1,.,.,TGTGCCAGCAGTGAATTCGGGATCGGGAACACTGAAGCTTTCTTT,CASSEFGIGNTEAFF
TRBJ1-5,TRBV5-1,TRBD1,.,TGCGCCAGCAGCGAGACAGGGCTAACCCCCCAGCATTTT,CASSETGLTPQHF